Shown below are 29 T cell receptor beta chains from a single sample sequenced in a study of T cell responses to AZD1222 COVID-19 vaccine. The data were produced by immunoSEQ multiplex PCR, yet TCRdb's version contains in-frame clones alone and is incomplete. The table records more than 110,000 clones, 85% to 90% of them present only once. This specimen consisted of peripheral blood, obtained on day 0 of AZD1222 vaccination. These TCRs come from an adult in good health.

The chain couples TRBV4-3 to TRBJ1-5, with D hard to call. This CDR3 contains 15 residues. Germline CDR1 LGHNA, CDR2 YSLEER. Trimming shortened V by 4 bases and J by 0 bases, and 10 bases separated the two germline ends. The DNA of the CDR3 is TGCGCCAGCAGCCCAGATTTGTATAGCAATCAGCCCCAGCATTTT. Translated: CASSPDLYSNQPQHF.

CDR3 nucleotides: TGTGCCAGCAGTTCAACCTCACTCACCGGGGAGCTGTTTTTT. It codes for CASSSTSLTGELFF. The chain employs TRBV27 and TRBJ2-2; D is undetermined. Trimming pared 4 bases from V and 4 bases from J, leaving 10 bases between. Germline V gives CDR1 MNHEY, CDR2 SMNVEV (reference sequence). The CDR3 contains 14 residues.

This clone was observed once. The chain has TRBV24-1 and TRBJ2-2, with a possible D match to TRBD1 (7 bases). Germline assignment: CDR1 KGHDR and CDR2 SFDVKD. The CDR3 runs to 14 residues. Trimming took 11 bases from V and 2 from J, leaving 14 bases between them. The CDR3 nucleotides read TGTGCCATCGGGGGACAGATAAACACCGGGGAGCTGTTTTTT. This encodes CAIGGQINTGELFF.

The rearrangement links TRBV24-1 to TRBJ1-5; D is perhaps TRBD1 (6 bases). The CDR3 length is 14 residues. V dropped 3 bases and J dropped 5 bases, with 10 bases sitting between them. CDR1 is KGHDR, CDR2 SFDVKD, per germline. The CDR3 DNA sequence: TGTGCCACCAGTGATCGGGACACCCATCAGCCCCAGCATTTT. Its protein is CATSDRDTHQPQHF.

There are a few counts of this clone. The CDR3 loop is CASSLGHSNQPQHF. CDR3 nucleotide sequence: TGTGCCAGCAGCCTAGGACATAGCAATCAGCCCCAGCATTTT. The V gene is TRBV7-2, the J gene TRBJ1-5, with a tentative D call TRBD1 (5 bases). CDR1 SGHTA and CDR2 FQGNSA come from the germline V gene. The CDR3 is 14 amino acids. Deletions cut 5 bases from V and 0 bases from J, with 8 bases between.

This CDR3 is CASSLTQSAEGRQPQHF. CDR3 nucleotides: TGTGCCAGCAGTTTGACGCAGTCCGCTGAGGGACGGCAGCCCCAGCATTTT. J is TRBJ1-5 and V is TRBV28, with D perhaps TRBD1 (5 bases). Trimming removed 3 bases from V and 7 bases from J, with 22 bases in between. Per germline, CDR1 MDHEN and CDR2 SYDVKM. CDR3 length equals 17 residues.

The chain links TRBV6-2 or TRBV6-3 to TRBJ1-3, with 8 bases lining up with TRBD1. V shed 6 bases, J shed 1 base, and the junction held 5 bases outside the gene matches. CDR1 and CDR2 from the germline V gene are MNHEY and SVGEGT. The CDR3 is made up of 15 amino acids. CDR3 loop: CASSRDRSSGNTIYF. The CDR3 coding sequence is TGTGCCAGCAGCCGGGACAGGTCATCTGGAAACACCATATATTTT.

This clone was seen a few times. The chain recombines TRBV4-1 with TRBJ1-6, with D possibly matching TRBD1 (5 bases). Germline V lookup: CDR1 MGHRA, CDR2 YSYEKL. The V end was cut by 0 bases, the J end by 5 bases, with 14 bases between. The CDR3 is made up of 17 amino acids. CDR3 DNA: TGCGCCAGCAGCCAAGATAGGGGCAGGGCCAATAATTCACCCCTCCACTTT. Amino acid sequence: CASSQDRGRANNSPLHF.

V gene TRBV7-9 combines with J gene TRBJ2-7; D tentatively reads TRBD1 or TRBD2 (5 bases each). Trimming shortened V by 4 bases and J by 5 bases, and 6 bases separated the two germline ends. The CDR3 runs 11 residues. Germline values: CDR1 SEHNR, CDR2 FQNEAQ (reference sequence). The CDR3 sequence: CASSSGHEQYF. CDR3 coding DNA: TGTGCCAGCAGCTCGGGACACGAGCAGTACTTC.

This clone was seen only once. The junction departs from the called germline gene at one end, perhaps through a read error. This rearrangement joins TRBV7-2 to TRBJ1-6, with D possibly being TRBD1 (5 bases). The germline CDR1 and CDR2 sequences are SGHTA and FQGNSA. The CDR3 is 15 residues long. CDR3 sequence reads: CASSIAGGTNSPLHF. Here the CDR3 DNA reads TGTGCCAGCAGCATAGCGGGGGGAACCAATTCACCCCTCCACTTT.

The chain links TRBV19 to TRBJ2-2, with D possibly TRBD2 on 5 matching bases. Germline-derived CDR1 and CDR2 are LNHDA and SQIVND (reference sequence). The CDR3 extends over 15 amino acids. V was cut by 3 bases and J by 3 bases, with 11 bases left in between. CDR3: CASSIFAGDTGELFF. DNA of the CDR3: TGTGCCAGTAGTATTTTTGCCGGGGACACCGGGGAGCTGTTTTTT.

The CDR3 nucleotides are TGTGCCAGCAGCTTGGAAGGACAGGGGACCTATGGCTACACCTTC. Its protein is CASSLEGQGTYGYTF. The rearrangement joins TRBV5-4 to TRBJ1-2; 9 nucleotides line up with TRBD1. This CDR3 has 15 residues. The V gene end was trimmed by 0 bases and the J gene end by 4 bases; junction bases not matched to a gene: 4. The germline CDR1 and CDR2 sequences are SGHNT and YYREEE (reference sequence).

This chain connects TRBV15 to TRBJ1-5, with D perhaps TRBD1 (5 bases). This CDR3 region has 15 residues. CDR1 is LNHNV and CDR2 is YYDKDF in the germline V gene (reference sequence). The V end lost 5 bases, the J end lost 7 bases, and 18 bases lay between the germline ends. The CDR3 loop is CATSRVGGAGQPQHF. The CDR3 DNA reads TGTGCCACCAGCCGTGTGGGAGGGGCGGGACAGCCCCAGCATTTT.

This chain connects TRBV7-3 to TRBJ2-2; 7 positions agree with TRBD2. V was pared by 4 bases and J by 7 bases, with 9 bases of the junction left unmatched. The CDR3 totals 15 residues. In germline, CDR1 is SGHTA, CDR2 FQGTGA. The CDR3 loop is CASSSRRREHGELFF. The CDR3 region has the DNA TGTGCCAGCAGCTCAAGGCGGCGGGAGCACGGGGAGCTGTTTTTT. Full variable domain (remainder filled in from reference TRBV7-3 and TRBJ2-2): GAGVSQTPSNKVTEKGKYVELRCDPISGHTALYWYRQSLGQGPEFLIYFQGTGAADDSGLPNDRFFAVRPEGSVSTLKIQRTERGDSAVYLCASSSRRREHGELFFGEGSRLTVL.

As concerns this clone: Additional DNA sequences in this sample encode the identical CDR3. The chain uses TRBV7-2 and TRBJ1-2, with unresolved D. With 5 bases removed from V and 2 bases from J, the gap between germline ends came to 6 bases. Looked up from germline, CDR1 is SGHTA and CDR2 is FQGNSA. The CDR3 covers 12 residues. The CDR3 DNA sequence: TGTGCCAGCAGCCTTGGGAACTATGGCTACACCTTC. Amino acid sequence: CASSLGNYGYTF.

The V gene is TRBV19, the J gene TRBJ1-2; D gene unclear. Germline values: CDR1 LNHDA, CDR2 SQIVND (reference sequence). This CDR3 spans 14 amino acids. The V end was cut by 4 bases, the J end by 5 bases, with 14 bases between. The CDR3 sequence: CASSSPPGEYGYTF. The CDR3 nucleotides read TGTGCCAGTAGTAGCCCTCCGGGAGAGTATGGCTACACCTTC.

V gene TRBV5-6 combines with J gene TRBJ1-2; TRBD1 matches 10 bases. Germline CDR1 is SGHDT and CDR2 is YYEEEE. V trimming: 0 bases; J trimming: 4 bases; junction bases outside the gene matches: 0. The CDR3 runs to 14 residues. CDR3 residues: CASSLGQGAYGYTF. Written as DNA, the CDR3 is TGTGCCAGCAGCTTGGGACAGGGGGCCTATGGCTACACCTTC.

The rearrangement uses TRBV3-1 (or the pseudogene TRBV3-2) and TRBJ2-5; no reliable D call. This CDR3 comprises 13 residues. V lost 3 bases and J 8 bases, leaving 13 bases between the germline ends. Germline CDR1 and CDR2: LGHDT and YNNKEL (reference sequence). The CDR3 DNA reads as TGTGCCAGCAGCCAGGCTACTGGGATCACCCAGTACTTC. It yields the protein CASSQATGITQYF.

The chain joins TRBV7-2 to TRBJ2-3; the D is unclear. This CDR3 spans 14 amino acids. Germline V lookup: CDR1 SGHTA, CDR2 FQGNSA. Trimming pared 1 base from V and 5 bases from J, leaving 10 bases between. The CDR3 DNA follows: TGTGCCAGCAGCTTAGGAACCCCGGAAGATACGCAGTATTTT. Encoded protein: CASSLGTPEDTQYF.

CDR3 in amino acids: CASSSGLAANEQFF. The CDR3 coding sequence is TGTGCCAGCAGCTCCGGACTAGCGGCAAATGAGCAGTTCTTC. The rearrangement uses TRBV7-2 and TRBJ2-1; 10 bases are shared with TRBD2. CDR3 length: 14 amino acids. Germline CDR1 SGHTA, CDR2 FQGNSA. J gave up 7 bases and V 4 bases, and 4 bases lay outside the gene matches.

The table lists this clone with a count of one. The chain recombines TRBV5-1 with TRBJ1-1; 8 bases fit TRBD1. Trimming at V came to 0 bases and at J to 6 bases, leaving 7 bases not matched to a gene. The germline V gene encodes CDR1 SGHRS and CDR2 YFSETQ. This CDR3 region has 15 residues. CDR3 nucleotide sequence: TGCGCCAGCAGCTTGGGTCCCCAGGGGGCTGCTGAAGCTTTCTTT. This gives the protein CASSLGPQGAAEAFF.

The gene calls are TRBV2 and TRBJ1-5; 8 nucleotides align to TRBD1. From germline, CDR1 is SNHLY and CDR2 FYNNEI. V lost 10 bases to trimming and J lost 4 bases; unmatched junction nucleotides: 6. This CDR3 is 13 amino acids long. DNA for the CDR3: TGTGCCACTCGACAGGGGTTGAATCAGCCCCAGCATTTT. Protein product: CATRQGLNQPQHF. Full variable domain (remainder filled in from reference TRBV2 and TRBJ1-5): EPEVTQTPSHQVTQMGQEVILRCVPISNHLYFYWYRQILGQKVEFLVSFYNNEISEKSEIFDDQFSVERPDGSNFTLKIRSTKLEDSAMYFCATRQGLNQPQHFGDGTRLSIL.

The DNA of the CDR3 is TGTGCCAGCAGCCAGACAGGGAGGCATTCACCCCTCCACTTT. Translating gives CASSQTGRHSPLHF. This sequence joins TRBV3-1 (or the pseudogene TRBV3-2) and TRBJ1-6, with TRBD1 matching 7 bases. From germline, CDR1 is LGHDT and CDR2 YNNKEL (reference sequence). V lost 3 bases to trimming and J lost 8 bases; unmatched junction nucleotides: 4. The CDR3 contains 14 residues.

The rearrangement links TRBV6-2 or TRBV6-3 to TRBJ1-1; D is perhaps TRBD1 (5 bases). The CDR3 is 16 amino acids. The germline V gene encodes CDR1 MNHEY and CDR2 SVGEGT. V shed 3 bases and J shed 6 bases, with 20 bases lying between them. CDR3 sequence: CASSYGTVGGSAEAFF. CDR3 nucleotide sequence: TGTGCCAGCAGTTATGGGACCGTCGGGGGTAGCGCTGAAGCTTTCTTT.

The V and J genes are TRBV5-1 and TRBJ1-2, with D tentatively TRBD1 (6 bases). V lost 4 bases and J lost 6, with 13 bases in between. CDR1 and CDR2 from the germline V gene are SGHRS and YFSETQ. The CDR3 contains 13 residues. The CDR3 is CASSPLQGHGYTF. The CDR3 nucleotides are TGCGCCAGCAGCCCCCTACAGGGTCATGGCTACACCTTC.

On this clone itself: The sample has other DNA sequences that encode this CDR3 too. The chain carries TRBV27 and TRBJ2-1, with 11 nucleotides matching TRBD2. The ends lost 7 bases at V and 3 bases at J; junction bases unmatched: 8. In germline, CDR1 is MNHEY, CDR2 SMNVEV (reference sequence). The length of the CDR3 is 16 residues. CDR3 coding DNA: TGTGCCAGCACTCTGGGGACTAGCGGTTACTACAATGAGCAGTTCTTC. It translates to CASTLGTSGYYNEQFF.

J is TRBJ1-2 and V is TRBV4-2; D is possibly TRBD1 (6 bases). The V and J ends lost 0 bases and 1 base respectively, with 12 bases between them. The CDR3 extends over 16 amino acids. Germline CDR1 is LGHNA and CDR2 is YNFKEQ. In nucleotides, the CDR3 is TGTGCCAGCAGCCAAGAAACCACAGGGAATAACTATGGCTACACCTTC. This translates into CASSQETTGNNYGYTF.

This clone has only one observation. V and J are TRBV24-1 and TRBJ1-3; no clear D gene. Per germline, CDR1 KGHDR and CDR2 SFDVKD. The CDR3 covers 13 residues. Trimming shortened V by 5 bases and J by 2 bases, and 6 bases separated the two germline ends. As DNA, the CDR3 is TGTGCCACCAGTGGGGAGACTGGAAACACCATATATTTT. It codes for CATSGETGNTIYF.

The CDR3 sequence is CASSLGLAGNDEQFF. The CDR3, as DNA: TGTGCCAGCAGCTTAGGGCTAGCGGGAAACGATGAGCAGTTCTTC. This chain connects TRBV11-3 to TRBJ2-1; 9 bases line up with TRBD2. The CDR3 runs 15 residues. The germline V gene encodes CDR1 SGHNT and CDR2 YENEEA. V trimming: 1 base; J trimming: 8 bases; junction bases outside the gene matches: 6.